This TCR beta chain was recovered during a study of T cells in Graves' hyperthyroidism and ophthalmopathy. Study-level findings and limits: With a median lead of approximately 6 months before onset, the model predicted ophthalmopathy.

The investigators amplified TCR beta CDR3 regions from RNA transcripts. Using the HTBI primer set, a first-round RT-PCR was run on the TCR CDR3. TCRdb independently ran MiXCR on the multiplex PCR reads; one entry per CDR3 protein. The sample includes 500,000 to 600,000 distinct CDR3 sequences, roughly 45% of them seen just once. Details on this clonotype: As yet, its antigen is unknown.

The sample was peripheral blood or thyroid tissue (not recorded which). This sequence was found in an adult woman with Graves' disease, either hyperthyroidism or ophthalmopathy (not recorded which).

The CDR3 protein is CASSGERALRSPTQYF. CDR3 bases: TGTGCCAGCAGCGGAGAGAGGGCCCTCCGATCCCCCACCCAGTACTTC. The chain couples TRBV9 to TRBJ2-5; TRBD2 is a possible D gene (5 bases). This CDR3 spans 16 amino acids. With 3 bases removed from V and 8 bases from J, the gap between germline ends came to 23 bases. Germline values: CDR1 SGDLS, CDR2 YYNGEE. The full variable domain, in which reference TRBV9 and TRBJ2-5 provide the parts outside the CDR3, is DSGVTQTPKHLITATGQRVTLRCSPRSGDLSVYWYQQSLDQGLQFLIQYYNGEERAKGNILERFSAQQFPDLHSELNLSSLELGDSALYFCASSGERALRSPTQYFGPGTRLLVL.